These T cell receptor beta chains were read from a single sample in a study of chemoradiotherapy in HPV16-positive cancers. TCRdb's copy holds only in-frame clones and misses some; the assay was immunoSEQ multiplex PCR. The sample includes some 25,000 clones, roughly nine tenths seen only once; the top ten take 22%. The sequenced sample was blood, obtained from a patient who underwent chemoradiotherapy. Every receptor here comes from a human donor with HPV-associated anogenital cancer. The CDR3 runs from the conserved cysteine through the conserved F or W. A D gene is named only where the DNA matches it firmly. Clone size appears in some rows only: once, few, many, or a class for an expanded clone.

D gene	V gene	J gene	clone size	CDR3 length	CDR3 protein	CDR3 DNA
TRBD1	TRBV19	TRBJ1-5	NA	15	CASRTGTGAFQPQHF	TGTGCCAGTAGGACCGGGACAGGAGCTTTTCAGCCCCAGCATTTT
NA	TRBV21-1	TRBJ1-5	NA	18	CASSKASRGWYSNQPQHF	TGTGCCAGCAGCAAAGCAAGCAGGGGGTGGTATAGCAATCAGCCCCAGCATTTT
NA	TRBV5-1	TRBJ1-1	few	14	CASSTGTSNTEAFF	TGCGCCAGCAGTACCGGGACTTCGAACACTGAAGCTTTCTTT
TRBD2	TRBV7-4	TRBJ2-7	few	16	CASSLGWREGCYEQYF	TGTGCCAGCAGCTTAGGTTGGCGGGAGGGATGCTACGAGCAGTACTTC
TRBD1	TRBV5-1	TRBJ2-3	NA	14	CASSKGQHTDTQYF	TGCGCCAGCAGCAAGGGACAGCACACAGATACGCAGTATTTT
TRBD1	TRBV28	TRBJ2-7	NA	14	CASRTGTGPYEQYF	TGTGCCAGCCGGACCGGGACAGGCCCCTACGAGCAGTACTTC
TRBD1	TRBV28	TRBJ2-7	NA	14	CASRPGQGFYEQYF	TGTGCCAGCAGACCCGGACAGGGATTCTACGAGCAGTACTTC
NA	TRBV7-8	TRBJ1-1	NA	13	CASSLVGFGEAFF	TGTGCCAGCAGCTTAGTCGGTTTTGGGGAAGCTTTCTTT
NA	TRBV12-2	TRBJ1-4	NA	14	CASRPTEFHEKLFF	TGTGCAAGTCGCCCTACAGAATTTCATGAAAAACTGTTTTTT
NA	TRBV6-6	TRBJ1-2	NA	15	CASSYSIQGGDGYTF	TGTGCCAGCAGTTACTCGATCCAGGGAGGCGATGGCTACACCTTC
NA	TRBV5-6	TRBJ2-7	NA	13	CASLWQISYEQYF	TGTGCCAGCTTGTGGCAGATCTCCTACGAGCAGTACTTC
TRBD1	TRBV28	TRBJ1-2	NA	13	CASRRTGVAGYTF	TGTGCCAGCAGGCGAACAGGGGTGGCTGGCTACACCTTC
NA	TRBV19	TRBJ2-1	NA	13	CASTVFGRNEQFF	TGTGCCAGTACCGTCTTTGGGAGGAATGAGCAGTTCTTC
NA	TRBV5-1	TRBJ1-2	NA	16	CASSLGVQYANYGYTF	TGCGCCAGCAGCTTGGGGGTACAGTACGCTAACTATGGCTACACCTTC
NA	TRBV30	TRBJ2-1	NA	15	CAWRGDWASNNEQFF	TGTGCCTGGAGGGGGGATTGGGCATCCAACAATGAGCAGTTCTTC
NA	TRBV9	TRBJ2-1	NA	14	CASSVGRQNNEQFF	TGTGCCAGCAGCGTAGGTCGACAGAACAATGAGCAGTTCTTC
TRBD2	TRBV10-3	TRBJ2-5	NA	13	CASGGPLQETQYF	TGTGCCAGCGGGGGGCCACTGCAAGAGACCCAGTACTTC
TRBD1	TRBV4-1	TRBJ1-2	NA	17	CASSPRFIQGADYGYTF	TGCGCCAGCAGCCCCCGCTTCATCCAGGGGGCCGACTATGGCTACACCTTC
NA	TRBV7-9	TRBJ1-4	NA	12	CAAGGGNEKLFF	TGTGCCGCGGGGGGAGGTAATGAAAAACTGTTTTTT
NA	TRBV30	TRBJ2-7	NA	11	CAWAGNYEQYF	TGTGCCTGGGCGGGAAACTACGAGCAGTACTTC
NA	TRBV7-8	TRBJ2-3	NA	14	CASSYRETTDTQYF	TGTGCCAGCAGCTACAGGGAGACGACAGATACGCAGTATTTT
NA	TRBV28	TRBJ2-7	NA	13	CASSHRGGGEQYF	TGTGCCAGCAGTCACCGGGGAGGGGGTGAGCAGTACTTC
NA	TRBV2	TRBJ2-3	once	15	CASNLLASRTDTQYF	TGTGCCAGCAACCTACTAGCTTCTCGCACAGATACGCAGTATTTT
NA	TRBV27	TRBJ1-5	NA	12	CASTSGSQPQHF	TGTGCCAGCACTTCAGGGAGTCAGCCCCAGCATTTT
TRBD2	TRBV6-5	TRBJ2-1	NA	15	CASRASGGPHNEQFF	TGTGCCAGCAGGGCTAGCGGGGGCCCCCACAATGAGCAGTTCTTC
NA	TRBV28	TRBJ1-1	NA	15	CASSSPSGRATEAFF	TGTGCCAGCAGTTCCCCATCGGGAAGGGCCACTGAAGCTTTCTTT
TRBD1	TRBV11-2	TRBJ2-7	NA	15	CASSPPGQGSYEQYF	TGTGCCAGCAGCCCACCGGGACAGGGCTCCTACGAGCAGTACTTC
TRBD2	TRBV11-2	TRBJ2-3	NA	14	CASSAGLARDTQYF	TGTGCCAGCAGCGCAGGACTAGCCAGAGATACGCAGTATTTT
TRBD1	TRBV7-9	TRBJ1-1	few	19	CASSREVDRGLGMNTEAFF	TGTGCCAGCAGCCGGGAAGTGGACAGGGGGCTAGGGATGAACACTGAAGCTTTCTTT
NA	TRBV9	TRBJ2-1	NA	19	CASTRGASWAGLQYNEQFF	TGTGCCAGCACCAGAGGAGCAAGTTGGGCGGGGCTACAATACAATGAGCAGTTCTTC
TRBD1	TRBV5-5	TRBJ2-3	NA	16	CASSLMVRQGTDTQYF	TGTGCCAGCAGCTTGATGGTGAGACAGGGGACAGATACGCAGTATTTT
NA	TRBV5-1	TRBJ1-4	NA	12	CASSPGGEKLFF	TGCGCCAGCAGCCCGGGGGGAGAAAAACTGTTTTTT
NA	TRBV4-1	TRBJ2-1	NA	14	CASSHIQGKDEQFF	TGCGCCAGCAGCCATATACAGGGTAAGGATGAGCAGTTCTTC
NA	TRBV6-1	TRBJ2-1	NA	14	CASSALGLDNEQFF	TGTGCCAGCAGTGCGTTAGGGCTGGACAATGAGCAGTTCTTC
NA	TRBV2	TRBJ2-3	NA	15	CASSVRRLSTDTQYF	TGTGCCAGCAGTGTTCGGCGTCTAAGCACAGATACGCAGTATTTT
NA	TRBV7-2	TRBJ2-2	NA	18	CASSSPRMVKTNTGELFF	TGTGCCAGCAGCAGCCCCCGAATGGTCAAGACGAACACCGGGGAGCTGTTTTTT
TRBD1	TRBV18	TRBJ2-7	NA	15	CASSSNRDSSSEQYF	TGTGCCAGCTCTTCCAACCGGGACAGCTCTTCGGAGCAGTACTTC
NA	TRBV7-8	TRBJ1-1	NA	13	CASSQGGGTEAFF	TGTGCCAGCAGCCAAGGTGGAGGGACTGAAGCTTTCTTT
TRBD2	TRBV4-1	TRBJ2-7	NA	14	CASSRTSGVLEQYF	TGCGCCAGCAGCCGGACTAGCGGGGTGCTAGAGCAGTACTTC
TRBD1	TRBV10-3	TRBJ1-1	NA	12	CAASQGATEAFF	TGTGCCGCGTCACAGGGGGCAACTGAAGCTTTCTTT
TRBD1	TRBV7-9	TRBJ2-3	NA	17	CASSLPQGQGTTDTQYF	TGTGCCAGCAGCTTACCTCAGGGACAGGGGACGACAGATACGCAGTATTTT
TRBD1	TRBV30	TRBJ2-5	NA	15	CAWSIPGGMQETQYF	TGTGCCTGGAGTATCCCAGGGGGTATGCAAGAGACCCAGTACTTC
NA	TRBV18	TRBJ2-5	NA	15	CAGSPTSSGMETQYF	TGTGCCGGCTCACCAACCTCATCCGGAATGGAGACCCAGTACTTC
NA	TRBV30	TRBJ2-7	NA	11	CAWSAGVEQYF	TGTGCCTGGAGTGCTGGGGTCGAGCAGTACTTC
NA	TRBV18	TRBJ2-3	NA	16	CASSRVLLRGTDTQYF	TGTGCCAGCTCACGTGTCCTCCTAAGAGGCACAGATACGCAGTATTTT
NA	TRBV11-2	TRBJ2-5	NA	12	CASSSTGGTQYF	TGTGCCAGCAGCTCGACAGGTGGGACCCAGTACTTC
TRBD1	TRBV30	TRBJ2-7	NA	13	CAWSWDRTYEQYF	TGTGCCTGGAGTTGGGACAGAACCTACGAGCAGTACTTC
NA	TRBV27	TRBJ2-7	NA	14	CASRPRGSHYEQYF	TGTGCCAGCAGGCCCCGGGGCAGCCACTACGAGCAGTACTTC
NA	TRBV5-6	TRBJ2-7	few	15	CASSQIMGGFYEQYF	TGTGCCAGCAGCCAAATAATGGGCGGCTTCTACGAGCAGTACTTC
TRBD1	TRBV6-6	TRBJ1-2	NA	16	CASSYSEGQGVYGYTF	TGTGCCAGCAGTTACTCGGAGGGACAGGGGGTCTATGGCTACACCTTC
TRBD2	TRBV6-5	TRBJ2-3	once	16	CASSYGPSGGTDTQYF	TGTGCCAGCAGTTACGGCCCTAGCGGGGGCACAGATACGCAGTATTTT
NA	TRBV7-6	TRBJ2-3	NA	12	CASSLAADTQYF	TGTGCCAGCAGCTTAGCCGCAGATACGCAGTATTTT
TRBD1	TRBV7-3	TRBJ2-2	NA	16	CASSLHFQGASGELFF	TGTGCCAGCAGCTTACACTTTCAGGGGGCTAGCGGGGAGCTGTTTTTT
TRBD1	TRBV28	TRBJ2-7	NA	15	CASSPSGTEYYEQYF	TGTGCCAGCAGTCCCTCGGGGACAGAGTACTACGAGCAGTACTTC
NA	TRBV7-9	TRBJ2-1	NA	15	CASSLAEWSYNEQFF	TGTGCCAGCAGCTTAGCGGAGTGGTCCTACAATGAGCAGTTCTTC
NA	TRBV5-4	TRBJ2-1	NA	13	CASSANSFGEQFF	TGTGCCAGCAGCGCGAACTCATTTGGTGAGCAGTTCTTC
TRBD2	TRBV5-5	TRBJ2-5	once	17	CASSLVLAGGPGETQYF	TGTGCCAGCAGCTTGGTTCTAGCGGGAGGGCCGGGGGAGACCCAGTACTTC